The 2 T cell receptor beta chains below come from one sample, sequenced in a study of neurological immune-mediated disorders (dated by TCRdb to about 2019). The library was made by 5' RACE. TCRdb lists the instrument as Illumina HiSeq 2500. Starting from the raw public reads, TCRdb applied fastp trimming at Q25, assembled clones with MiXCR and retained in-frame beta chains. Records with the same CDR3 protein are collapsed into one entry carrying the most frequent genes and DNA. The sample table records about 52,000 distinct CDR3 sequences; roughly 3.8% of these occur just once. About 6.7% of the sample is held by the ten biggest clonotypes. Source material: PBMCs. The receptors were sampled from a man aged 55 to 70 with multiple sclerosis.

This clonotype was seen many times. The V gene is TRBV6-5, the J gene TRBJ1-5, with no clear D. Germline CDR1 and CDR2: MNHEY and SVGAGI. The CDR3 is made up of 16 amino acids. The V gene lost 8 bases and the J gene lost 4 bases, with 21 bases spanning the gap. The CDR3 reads CASRPARSSGNQPQHF. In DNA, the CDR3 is TGTGCCAGCCGCCCCGCGAGGTCTTCGGGGAATCAGCCCCAGCATTTT.

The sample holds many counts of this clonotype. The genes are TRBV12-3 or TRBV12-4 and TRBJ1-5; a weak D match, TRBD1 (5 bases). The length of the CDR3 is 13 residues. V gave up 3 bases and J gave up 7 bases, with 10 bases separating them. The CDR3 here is CASSFAGGQPQHF. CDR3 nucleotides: TGTGCCAGCAGTTTTGCGGGGGGACAGCCCCAGCATTTT.